These 27 T cell receptor beta chains were all obtained from the same sample, sequenced in a study of Ad26.COV2.S vaccination and SARS-CoV-2 variants (dated by TCRdb to the early 2020s). Explained via the paper, the treatment or condition label denotes: roughly 19 received Ad26.COV2.S at low or high dose, single or two shots; five or six received placebo; per-sample allocation not given. For vaccine and placebo recipients, repertoires were sequenced using samples collected on day 63 after the first injection. The library came from the immunoSEQ multiplex PCR assay. TCRdb took this table from immuneACCESS and kept in-frame rearrangements with V and J called. Such tables lack part of the clones; where checked against another copy, unresolved V genes explain under half of the gap, and the rest is unexplained. This sample is represented by approximately 300,000 clones; about 85% of them were singletons. The leading ten clones occupy 2.1% of the sample.

Sequences were derived from peripheral blood, sampled in a trial of Ad26.COV2.S vaccine versus placebo. The receptors were gathered from a person between 18 and 65 years old who received the Ad26.COV2.S COVID-19 vaccine or a placebo.

The CDR3: CATSSPVGRGGPSSSYNEQFF. CDR3 sequence (DNA): TGTGCCACCAGCTCTCCTGTCGGGCGGGGGGGCCCATCGAGCTCCTACAATGAGCAGTTCTTC. V gene TRBV15 combines with J gene TRBJ2-1; 9 nucleotides agree with TRBD2. The CDR3 runs 21 residues. Germline V CDR1 and CDR2: LNHNV, YYDKDF (reference sequence). V was pared by 5 bases and J by 0 bases, with 20 bases of the junction left unmatched. Full variable domain (rest looked up from reference TRBV15 and TRBJ2-1): DAMVIQNPRYQVTQFGKPVTLSCSQTLNHNVMYWYQQKSSQAPKLLFHYYDKDFNNEADTPDNFQSRRPNTSFCFLDIRSPGLGDTAMYLCATSSPVGRGGPSSSYNEQFFGPGTRLTVL.

This chain connects TRBV28 to TRBJ1-2, with no clear D. V lost 3 bases and J 3 bases, leaving 8 bases between the germline ends. CDR1 MDHEN and CDR2 SYDVKM come from the germline V gene. The CDR3 extends over 13 amino acids. DNA of the CDR3: TGTGCCAGCAGTTTGTCCCTGGACTATGGCTACACCTTC. This gives the protein CASSLSLDYGYTF.

V usage is TRBV18 and J usage is TRBJ1-1, with D possibly matching TRBD1 (6 bases). The CDR3 is 15 amino acids. The germline gives CDR1 KGHSH, CDR2 LQKENI. V was trimmed by 4 bases and J by 4 bases, leaving 16 bases between them. The CDR3 is CASSRAGEGSTEAFF. CDR3 nucleotides: TGTGCCAGCTCACGGGCAGGGGAGGGTAGCACTGAAGCTTTCTTT.

The J gene is TRBJ2-1, the V gene TRBV9; 7 nucleotides agree with TRBD2. The CDR3 is 13 amino acids. CDR1 is SGDLS and CDR2 is YYNGEE in the germline V gene. After removal of 1 base from V and 9 bases from J, the junction contained 4 bases not matched to a gene. The CDR3 spells CASSVTSEGEQFF. The CDR3 nucleotides are TGTGCCAGCAGCGTAACTAGCGAGGGTGAGCAGTTCTTC.

The chain has TRBV5-1 and TRBJ2-3, with 7 bases lining up with TRBD2. The J segment lost 0 bases and the V segment lost 0 bases, leaving 4 bases of the junction unmatched. Germline V lookup: CDR1 SGHRS, CDR2 YFSETQ. The CDR3 has 16 residues. The CDR3 loop reads CASSLEPGGSTDTQYF. Written as DNA, the CDR3 is TGCGCCAGCAGCTTGGAACCGGGGGGAAGCACAGATACGCAGTATTTT.

The chain carries TRBV18 and TRBJ2-7; 12 nucleotides line up with TRBD1. Per the germline V gene, CDR1 is KGHSH and CDR2 is LQKENI. The length of the CDR3 is 16 residues. Trimming at V came to 6 bases and at J to 4 bases, leaving 10 bases not matched to a gene. The CDR3 DNA follows: TGTGCCAGCTCTCTGCCGGGACAGGGGGCCCGATACGAGCAGTACTTC. Amino acid sequence: CASSLPGQGARYEQYF. Complete variable domain (other parts from reference TRBV18 and TRBJ2-7): NAGVMQNPRHLVRRRGQEARLRCSPMKGHSHVYWYRQLPEEGLKFMVYLQKENIIDESGMPKERFSAEFPKEGPSILRIQQVVRGDSAAYFCASSLPGQGARYEQYFGPGTRLTVT.

V is TRBV18 and J is TRBJ2-1; D may be TRBD1 (6 bases). Trimming took 2 bases from V and 1 from J, leaving 12 bases between them. The CDR3 has 16 residues. Germline-derived CDR1 and CDR2 are KGHSH and LQKENI. CDR3 in amino acids: CASSPRLDRSYNEQFF. The CDR3 nucleotides read TGTGCCAGCTCACCAAGATTGGACAGATCCTACAATGAGCAGTTCTTC.

This chain links TRBV2 with TRBJ2-1; no definite D call. Trimming cost V 5 bases and J 15 bases, with 11 bases left between them. The CDR3 runs to 10 residues. Germline CDR1 SNHLY, CDR2 FYNNEI. This CDR3 is CASSWSRPFF. The CDR3 DNA reads TGTGCCAGCAGTTGGTCTAGGCCGTTCTTC. Combining the CDR3 with reference TRBV2 and TRBJ2-1 gives the whole variable domain EPEVTQTPSHQVTQMGQEVILRCVPISNHLYFYWYRQILGQKVEFLVSFYNNEISEKSEIFDDQFSVERPDGSNFTLKIRSTKLEDSAMYFCASSWSRPFFGPGTRLTVL.

This chain links TRBV5-5 with TRBJ1-6; D gene unclear. V was clipped by 4 bases and J by 8 bases, with 10 bases between them. The CDR3 spans 13 residues. Per germline, CDR1 SGHKS and CDR2 YYEKEE (reference sequence). CDR3 in amino acids: CASSRVKDSPLHF. The CDR3 coding sequence is TGTGCCAGCAGCAGAGTTAAAGATTCACCCCTCCACTTT. Full variable domain (remainder filled in from reference TRBV5-5 and TRBJ1-6): DAGVTQSPTHLIKTRGQQVTLRCSPISGHKSVSWYQQVLGQGPQFIFQYYEKEERGRGNFPDRFSARQFPNYSSELNVNALLLGDSALYLCASSRVKDSPLHFGNGTRLTVT.

The chain uses TRBV5-1 and TRBJ2-7; TRBD2 matches at 7 bases. V shed 0 bases, J shed 0 bases, and the junction held 9 bases outside the gene matches. The CDR3 consists of 17 residues. In germline, CDR1 is SGHRS, CDR2 YFSETQ. CDR3 sequence: CASSLGSGGTLSYEQYF. The CDR3 DNA sequence: TGCGCCAGCAGCTTGGGCTCGGGGGGAACCCTCTCCTACGAGCAGTACTTC.

The chain couples TRBV6-5 to TRBJ1-5; D not resolved. Trimming took 0 bases from V and 1 from J, leaving 7 bases between them. In germline, CDR1 is MNHEY, CDR2 SVGAGI. CDR3 length: 15 residues. This CDR3 is CASSYSRTSNQPQHF. The CDR3 bases are TGTGCCAGCAGTTACTCTAGGACGAGCAATCAGCCCCAGCATTTT.

The chain couples TRBV11-2 to TRBJ1-2; D possibly corresponds to TRBD1 (5 bases). V was pared by 1 base and J by 6 bases, with 12 bases between. Germline V lookup: CDR1 SGHAT, CDR2 FQNNGV. This CDR3 is 14 amino acids long. CDR3 nucleotides: TGTGCCAGCAGCTTAGGGGTCCAGGGTGATGGCTACACCTTC. Translated, it gives CASSLGVQGDGYTF.

This clone was recorded many times. This chain uses TRBV27 with TRBJ2-7; 9 positions agree with TRBD1. The V gene's germline CDR1 is MNHEY and CDR2 SMNVEV (reference sequence). This CDR3 has 13 amino acids. V trimming: 3 bases; J trimming: 12 bases; junction bases outside the gene matches: 9. The CDR3 nucleotides are TGTGCCAGCAGTTTCGAGGCCCGGGACAGGGCGTACTTC. Translation: CASSFEARDRAYF.

This sequence joins TRBV4-1 and TRBJ1-2, with TRBD1 matching over 7 bases. This CDR3 comprises 14 residues. V was clipped by 1 base and J by 7 bases; unmatched bases: 6. Germline assignment: CDR1 MGHRA and CDR2 YSYEKL. The CDR3 sequence is CASSQGTGTGGYTF. The CDR3 coding sequence is TGCGCCAGCAGCCAAGGGACAGGAACAGGTGGCTACACCTTC.

This clone was counted many times. The chain combines TRBV2 with TRBJ1-6; D unclear. CDR1 is SNHLY, CDR2 FYNNEI, per germline. The CDR3 totals 15 residues. V lost 3 bases to trimming and J lost 10 bases, with 16 bases between them. As DNA, the CDR3 is TGTGCCAGCAGTGAGTCAGCGGCGATGGGGTCACCCCTCCACTTT. Its protein product is CASSESAAMGSPLHF.

With regard to this clone: This CDR3 is also generated by other DNA sequences in the sample. The chain employs TRBV7-9 and TRBJ1-1, with D maybe TRBD1 (6 bases). The germline V gene encodes CDR1 SEHNR and CDR2 FQNEAQ (reference sequence). The CDR3 extends over 15 amino acids. With 5 bases removed from V and 0 bases from J, the gap between germline ends came to 13 bases. Here the CDR3 reads CASSPVGGLNTEAFF. The DNA of the CDR3 is TGTGCCAGCAGCCCGGTGGGGGGCTTGAACACTGAAGCTTTCTTT. Looking up the rest from reference TRBV7-9 and TRBJ1-1 gives the full variable domain: DTGVSQNPRHKITKRGQNVTFRCDPISEHNRLYWYRQTLGQGPEFLTYFQNEAQLEKSRLLSDRFSAERPKGSFSTLEIQRTEQGDSAMYLCASSPVGGLNTEAFFGQGTRLTVV.

This clone appeared a single time. The V call is TRBV11-3, the J call TRBJ1-1; D gene uncertain. Trimming removed 5 bases from V and 0 bases from J, with 13 bases in between. The CDR3 length is 15 residues. Germline V gene data show CDR1 as SGHNT and CDR2 as YENEEA. The chain's CDR3 is CASSPGGFLNTEAFF. CDR3 nucleotides: TGTGCCAGCAGCCCAGGAGGGTTTCTGAACACTGAAGCTTTCTTT.

This clone has only one observation. The chain combines TRBV9 with TRBJ1-1, with D tentatively TRBD1 (6 bases). The V and J ends lost 2 bases and 0 bases respectively, with 17 bases between them. This CDR3 spans 17 amino acids. The germline CDR1 and CDR2 sequences are SGDLS and YYNGEE. The CDR3 region is CASSVLPPGQLNTEAFF. The CDR3, as DNA: TGTGCCAGCAGCGTCCTTCCTCCGGGACAACTGAACACTGAAGCTTTCTTT. Full variable domain (missing parts from reference TRBV9 and TRBJ1-1): DSGVTQTPKHLITATGQRVTLRCSPRSGDLSVYWYQQSLDQGLQFLIQYYNGEERAKGNILERFSAQQFPDLHSELNLSSLELGDSALYFCASSVLPPGQLNTEAFFGQGTRLTVV.

V is TRBV7-7 and J is TRBJ1-4, with a tentative D call TRBD1 (5 bases). V was cut by 5 bases and J by 0 bases, with 22 bases left in between. Germline CDR1 is SSHAT and CDR2 is FNYEAQ (reference sequence). The CDR3 totals 19 residues. The CDR3 reads CASSPRPDSSFATNEKLFF. The CDR3 region has the DNA TGTGCCAGCAGCCCCCGACCCGACAGTTCCTTTGCAACTAATGAAAAACTGTTTTTT.

This clone was observed many times. The CDR3 DNA sequence: TGTGCCAGCAGCAAAGCGCCCGGGGGGGCAGGGTCGGGAAACACCATATATTTT. Translating it yields CASSKAPGGAGSGNTIYF. The chain couples TRBV21-1 to TRBJ1-3. TRBV21-1 is shown as a pseudogene. The CDR3 is 18 amino acids.

The V and J genes are TRBV5-1 and TRBJ2-5, with D uncertain. The germline CDR1 and CDR2 sequences are SGHRS and YFSETQ. Trimming pared 0 bases from V and 5 bases from J, leaving 11 bases between. This CDR3 has 14 residues. This CDR3 reads CASSLATNGETQYF. The CDR3 DNA reads as TGCGCCAGCAGCTTGGCCACTAATGGGGAGACCCAGTACTTC.

This clone was counted a single time. The chain combines TRBV28 with TRBJ1-1; D remains ambiguous. The germline CDR1 and CDR2 sequences are MDHEN and SYDVKM. V was clipped by 6 bases and J by 3 bases, with 17 bases between them. The CDR3 is made up of 15 amino acids. The CDR3 loop reads CASSPFGSGHTEAFF. The CDR3 region has the DNA TGTGCCAGCAGCCCCTTTGGTTCGGGTCACACTGAAGCTTTCTTT.

In regard to this clone: One junction end disagrees with the germline gene, perhaps due to a read error. The V and J genes are TRBV7-6 and TRBJ2-5, with 8 bases identical to TRBD2. In germline, CDR1 is SGHVS, CDR2 FNYEAQ. The CDR3 covers 17 residues. CDR3 sequence reads: CASSLSGPGGGVETQYF. The CDR3 DNA reads as TGTGCCAGCAGCTTATCGGGTCCCGGGGGGGGCGTGGAGACTCAGTACTTC.

This chain links TRBV4-1 with TRBJ2-1, with 8 bases matching TRBD2. Per the germline V gene, CDR1 is MGHRA and CDR2 is YSYEKL. J lost 5 bases, V lost 2 bases, and 5 bases had no gene match. The CDR3 runs to 15 residues. This chain's CDR3 is CASSQSGGLHNEQFF. In DNA form, the CDR3 reads TGCGCCAGCAGCCAAAGCGGGGGTCTCCACAATGAGCAGTTCTTC.

V usage is TRBV5-4 and J usage is TRBJ1-1; 8 nucleotides line up with TRBD1. Germline V lookup: CDR1 SGHNT, CDR2 YYREEE (reference sequence). J gave up 4 bases and V 3 bases, and 11 bases lay outside the gene matches. CDR3 size: 16 residues. The CDR3 DNA reads as TGTGCCAGCAGCTCCGGGGACAGGAGACCGTTCACTGAAGCTTTCTTT. This gives the protein CASSSGDRRPFTEAFF.

The chain carries TRBV27 and TRBJ2-7; maybe TRBD1 (5 bases). In germline, CDR1 is MNHEY, CDR2 SMNVEV (reference sequence). The CDR3 consists of 13 residues. The V end lost 6 bases, the J end lost 3 bases, and 12 bases lay between the germline ends. The CDR3 DNA is TGTGCCAGCAGCCGACAGCCTGACTACGAGCAGTACTTC. This encodes CASSRQPDYEQYF.

The rearrangement links TRBV7-2 to TRBJ2-3; possibly TRBD2 for D (6 bases). Germline loops: CDR1 SGHTA, CDR2 FQGNSA. This CDR3 spans 15 amino acids. V was shortened by 4 bases and J by 6 bases, with 17 bases between the two germline ends. In DNA form, the CDR3 reads TGTGCCAGCAGCTCGGGACTGTGGTCCGCGGATACGCAGTATTTT. Its protein product is CASSSGLWSADTQYF.